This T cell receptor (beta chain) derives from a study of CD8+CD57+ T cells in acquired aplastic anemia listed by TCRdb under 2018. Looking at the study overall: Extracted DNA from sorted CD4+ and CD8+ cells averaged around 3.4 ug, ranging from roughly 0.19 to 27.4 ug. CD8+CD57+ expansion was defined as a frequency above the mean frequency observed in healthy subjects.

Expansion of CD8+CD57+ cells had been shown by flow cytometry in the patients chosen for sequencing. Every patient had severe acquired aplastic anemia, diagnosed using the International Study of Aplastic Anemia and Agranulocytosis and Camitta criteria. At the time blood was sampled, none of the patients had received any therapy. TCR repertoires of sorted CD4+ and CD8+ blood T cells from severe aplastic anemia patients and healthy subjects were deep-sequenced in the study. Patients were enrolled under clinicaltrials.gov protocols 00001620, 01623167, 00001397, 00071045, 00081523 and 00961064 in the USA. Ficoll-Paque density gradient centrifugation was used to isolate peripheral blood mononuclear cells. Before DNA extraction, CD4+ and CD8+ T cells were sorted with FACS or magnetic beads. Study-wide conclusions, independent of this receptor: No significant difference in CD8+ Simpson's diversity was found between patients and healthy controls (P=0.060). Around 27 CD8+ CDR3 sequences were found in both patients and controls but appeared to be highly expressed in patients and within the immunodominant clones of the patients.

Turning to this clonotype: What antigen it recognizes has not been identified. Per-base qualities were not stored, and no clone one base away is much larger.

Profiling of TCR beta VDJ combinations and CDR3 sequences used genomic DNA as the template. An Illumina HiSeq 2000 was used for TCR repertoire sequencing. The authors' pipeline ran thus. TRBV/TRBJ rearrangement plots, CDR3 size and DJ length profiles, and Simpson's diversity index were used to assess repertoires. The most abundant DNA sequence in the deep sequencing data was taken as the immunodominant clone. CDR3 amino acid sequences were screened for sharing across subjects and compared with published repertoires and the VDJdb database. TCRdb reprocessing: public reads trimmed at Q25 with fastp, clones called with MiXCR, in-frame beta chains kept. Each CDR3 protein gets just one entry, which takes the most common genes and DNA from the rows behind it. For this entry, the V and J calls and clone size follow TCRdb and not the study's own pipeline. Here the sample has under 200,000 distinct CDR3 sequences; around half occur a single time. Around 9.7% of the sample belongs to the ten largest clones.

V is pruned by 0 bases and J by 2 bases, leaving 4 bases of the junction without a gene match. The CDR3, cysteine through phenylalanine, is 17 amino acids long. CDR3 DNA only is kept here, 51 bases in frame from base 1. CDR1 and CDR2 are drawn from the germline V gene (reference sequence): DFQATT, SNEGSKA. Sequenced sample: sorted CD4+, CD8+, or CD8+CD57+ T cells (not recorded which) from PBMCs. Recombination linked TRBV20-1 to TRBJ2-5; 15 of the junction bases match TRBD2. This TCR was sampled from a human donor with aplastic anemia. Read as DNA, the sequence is TGCAGTGCTAGAGATCGCGGACTAGCGGGGGGGCAAGAGACCCAGTACTTC. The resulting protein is CSARDRGLAGGQETQYF.